This is a list of T cell receptor beta chains from one sample in a study of T-cell reconstitution after alpha-beta-depleted transplantation in children. One entry per CDR3 protein results from TCRdb running MiXCR on the PCR reads. The table lists some 550,000 distinct CDR3 sequences, under 25% of them singletons. This specimen was PBMCs, mostly from graft donor cells, taken 360 days after TCRalphabeta/CD19-depleted stem cell transplant. Receptors originate from a boy less than two years old who had a stem cell transplant for acute myeloid leukemia, so the T cells may come from the graft donor. The CDR3 runs from the conserved cysteine through the conserved F or W. Each record gives: J gene, V gene, CDR3 protein.

>TRBJ1-2|TRBV7-3
CASSPTGDGYGYTF
>TRBJ2-1|TRBV24-1
CATSETGQGSYNEQFF
>TRBJ2-1|TRBV7-2
CASPPKGGAQRNEQFF
>TRBJ2-6|TRBV12-3/TRBV12-4
CASRQGSGANVLTF
>TRBJ2-5|TRBV3-1
CASSQVFSRGANLETQYF
>TRBJ1-2|TRBV6-5
CASSWATGDYGYTF
>TRBJ2-7|TRBV6-5
CASSSDQGWLGEQYF
>TRBJ2-4|TRBV12-3/TRBV12-4
CASSLVQRGGLWGKAKNIQYF
>TRBJ2-6|TRBV11-1
CASSLGTNPTSGANVLTF
>TRBJ2-2|TRBV7-2
CASSLEATGELFF
>TRBJ1-5|TRBV20-1
CSARVLGQDWNQPQHF
>TRBJ2-4|TRBV4-3
CASSRRMQGSKNIQYF
>TRBJ2-3|TRBV9
CASSSELAGYFGTDTQYF
>TRBJ1-5|TRBV15
CATSRDWDNPNQPQHF
>TRBJ2-1|TRBV20-1
CSARGARVGSGGEQFF
>TRBJ2-7|TRBV29-1
CSVGTAPHYEQYF
>TRBJ1-1|TRBV7-2
CASGSQMNTEAFF
>TRBJ1-5|TRBV24-1
CATSGQGNQPQHF
>TRBJ1-1|TRBV4-3
CASSQAHEYTEAFF